This T cell receptor beta chain was documented in a study of blood T cell repertoires in COVID-19. At the level of the study: PBMCs, B-cell-depleted T cells, or T cells provided the cDNA or gDNA that made up the material.

V lost 5 bases to trimming and J lost 2 bases, with 13 bases between them. The V gene's germline CDR1 is MNHEY and CDR2 SVGEGT. CDR3 size: 15 residues. In the original analysis: Amplification of reference gene primers was used by the study to estimate nucleated cell counts. Assay: immunoSEQ multiplex PCR; the TCRdb copy retains only in-frame clones and omits some. V and J calls and clone size follow that table, whereas D and trimming were derived from the DNA. Here the sample spans approximately 100,000 clones, roughly 82% being singletons. This sequence joins TRBV6-2 or TRBV6-3 and TRBJ2-1; unclear D gene. Sequencing was performed on peripheral blood. This receptor was obtained from a man aged 70-80 years with active or convalescent COVID-19. CDR3 in DNA: TGTGCCAGCAGTGCCCTAGGTTCAGCCTACAATGAGCAGTTCTTC. This gives the protein CASSALGSAYNEQFF.